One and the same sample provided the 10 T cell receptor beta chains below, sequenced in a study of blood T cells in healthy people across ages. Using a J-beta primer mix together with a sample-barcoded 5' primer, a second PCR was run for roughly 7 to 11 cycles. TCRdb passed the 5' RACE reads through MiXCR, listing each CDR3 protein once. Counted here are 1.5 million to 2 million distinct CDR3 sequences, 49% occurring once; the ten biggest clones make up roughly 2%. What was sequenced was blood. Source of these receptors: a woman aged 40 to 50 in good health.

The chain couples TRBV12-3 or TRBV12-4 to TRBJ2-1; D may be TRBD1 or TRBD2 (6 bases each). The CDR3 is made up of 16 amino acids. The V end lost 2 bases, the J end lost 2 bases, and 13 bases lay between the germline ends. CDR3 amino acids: CASSLYGGPTYNEQFF. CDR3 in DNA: TGTGCCAGCAGTTTATACGGGGGCCCCACCTACAATGAGCAGTTCTTC.

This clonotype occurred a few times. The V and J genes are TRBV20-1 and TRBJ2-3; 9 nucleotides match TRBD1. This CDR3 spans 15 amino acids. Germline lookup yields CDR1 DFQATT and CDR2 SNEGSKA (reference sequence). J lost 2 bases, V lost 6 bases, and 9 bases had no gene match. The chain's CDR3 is CSAEHRDRVTDTQYF. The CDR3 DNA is TGCAGTGCAGAACACCGGGACAGGGTCACAGATACGCAGTATTTT.

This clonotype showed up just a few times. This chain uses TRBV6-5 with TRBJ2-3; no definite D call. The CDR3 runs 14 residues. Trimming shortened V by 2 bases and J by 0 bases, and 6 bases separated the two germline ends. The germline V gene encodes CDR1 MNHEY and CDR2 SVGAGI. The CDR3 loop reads CASSYDGSTDTQYF. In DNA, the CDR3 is TGTGCCAGCAGTTACGACGGAAGCACAGATACGCAGTATTTT.

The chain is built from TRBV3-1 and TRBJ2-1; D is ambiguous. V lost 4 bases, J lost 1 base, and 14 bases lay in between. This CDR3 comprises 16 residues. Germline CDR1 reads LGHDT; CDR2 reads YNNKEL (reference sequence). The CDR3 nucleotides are TGTGCCAGCAGCCGAGAGGCTACCAGATCCTACAATGAGCAGTTCTTC. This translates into CASSREATRSYNEQFF.

The CDR3 bases are TGTGCCAGCAGCCAAACAGCGGGACTGTACAATGAGCAGTACTTC. Translated, it gives CASSQTAGLYNEQYF. The rearrangement joins TRBV7-8 to TRBJ2-1; 7 positions agree with TRBD2. TRBJ2-7 matches the DNA end more closely, so the J call is doubtful. Germline-derived CDR1 and CDR2 are SGHVS and FQNEAQ. This CDR3 contains 15 residues.

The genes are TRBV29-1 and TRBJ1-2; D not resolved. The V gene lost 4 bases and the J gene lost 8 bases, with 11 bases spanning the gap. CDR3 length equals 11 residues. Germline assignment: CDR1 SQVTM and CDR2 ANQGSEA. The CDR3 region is CSVVVLGGYTF. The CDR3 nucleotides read TGCAGCGTTGTAGTTCTCGGCGGCTACACCTTC.

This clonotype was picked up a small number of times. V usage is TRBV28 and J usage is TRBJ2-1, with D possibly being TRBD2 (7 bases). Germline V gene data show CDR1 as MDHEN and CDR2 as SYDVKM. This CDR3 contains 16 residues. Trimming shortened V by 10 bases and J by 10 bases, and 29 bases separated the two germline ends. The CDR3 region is CATEGGAFPSTREQFF. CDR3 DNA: TGTGCCACCGAGGGGGGGGCCTTCCCCTCTACAAGAGAGCAGTTCTTC. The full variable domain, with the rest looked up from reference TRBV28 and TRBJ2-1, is DVKVTQSSRYLVKRTGEKVFLECVQDMDHENMFWYRQDPGLGLRLIYFSYDVKMKEKGDIPEGYSVSREKKERFSLILESASTNQTSMYLCATEGGAFPSTREQFFGPGTRLTVL.

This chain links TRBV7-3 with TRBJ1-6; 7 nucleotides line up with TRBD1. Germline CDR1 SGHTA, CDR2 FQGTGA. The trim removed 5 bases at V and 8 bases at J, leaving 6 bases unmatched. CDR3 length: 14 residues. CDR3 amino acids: CASSIQGSHSPLHF. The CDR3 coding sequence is TGTGCCAGCAGCATACAGGGGTCGCATTCACCCCTCCACTTT. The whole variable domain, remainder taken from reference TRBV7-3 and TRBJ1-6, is GAGVSQTPSNKVTEKGKYVELRCDPISGHTALYWYRQSLGQGPEFLIYFQGTGAADDSGLPNDRFFAVRPEGSVSTLKIQRTERGDSAVYLCASSIQGSHSPLHFGNGTRLTVT.

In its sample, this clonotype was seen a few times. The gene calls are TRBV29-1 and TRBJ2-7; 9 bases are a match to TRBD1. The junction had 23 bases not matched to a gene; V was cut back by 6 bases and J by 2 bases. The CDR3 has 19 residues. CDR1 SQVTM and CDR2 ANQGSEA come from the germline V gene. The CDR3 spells CSVLYLRDRVTALTYEQYF. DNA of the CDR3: TGCAGCGTGCTGTACCTCCGGGACAGGGTGACGGCCCTTACCTACGAGCAGTACTTC.

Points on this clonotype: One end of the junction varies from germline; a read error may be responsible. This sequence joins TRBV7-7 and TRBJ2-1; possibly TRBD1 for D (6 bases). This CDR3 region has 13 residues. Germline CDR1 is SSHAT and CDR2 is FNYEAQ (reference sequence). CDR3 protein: CASSWTANNEQFF. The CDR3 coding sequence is TGTGCTAGCAGCTGGACAGCAAACAATGAGCAGTTCTTC.